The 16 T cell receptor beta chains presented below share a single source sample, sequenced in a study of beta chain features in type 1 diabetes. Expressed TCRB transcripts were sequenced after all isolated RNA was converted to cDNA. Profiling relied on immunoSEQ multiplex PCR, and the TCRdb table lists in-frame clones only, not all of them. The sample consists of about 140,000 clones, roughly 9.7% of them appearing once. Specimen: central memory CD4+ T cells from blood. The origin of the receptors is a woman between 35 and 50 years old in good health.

The CDR3 DNA follows: TGTGCCAGCAGTTACTCGGGACTGCGTGTCGACGAGCAGTACTTC. Protein product: CASSYSGLRVDEQYF. The chain joins TRBV6-5 to TRBJ2-7, with D perhaps TRBD2 (6 bases). This CDR3 has 15 amino acids. CDR1 is MNHEY and CDR2 is SVGAGI in the germline V gene. Trimming took 0 bases from V and 5 from J, leaving 14 bases between them.

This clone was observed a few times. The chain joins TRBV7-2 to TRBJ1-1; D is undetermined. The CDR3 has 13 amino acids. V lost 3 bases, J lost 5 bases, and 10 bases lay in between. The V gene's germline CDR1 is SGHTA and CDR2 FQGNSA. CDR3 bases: TGTGCCAGCAGCTTTCGGCCGGGAACTGAAGCTTTCTTT. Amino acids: CASSFRPGTEAFF.

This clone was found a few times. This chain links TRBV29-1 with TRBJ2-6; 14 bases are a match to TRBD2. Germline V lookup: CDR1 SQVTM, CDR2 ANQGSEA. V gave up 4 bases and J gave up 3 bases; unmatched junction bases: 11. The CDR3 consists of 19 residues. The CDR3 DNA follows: TGCAGCGTTGGAGGGGAGACTAGCGGGGGGGCATTTGGGGCCAACGTCCTGACTTTC. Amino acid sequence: CSVGGETSGGAFGANVLTF.

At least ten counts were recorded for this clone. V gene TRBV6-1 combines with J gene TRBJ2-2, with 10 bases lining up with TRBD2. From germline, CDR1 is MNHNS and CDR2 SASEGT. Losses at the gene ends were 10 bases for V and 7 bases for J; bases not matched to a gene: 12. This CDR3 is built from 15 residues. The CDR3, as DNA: TGTGCCATCCCCAAGGCGGGACTAGCGAACGGGGAGCTGTTTTTT. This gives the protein CAIPKAGLANGELFF.

CDR3 bases: TGTGCCAGCAGCGGAATTCAGACGGGTTATAATTCACCCCTCCACTTT. As protein: CASSGIQTGYNSPLHF. The gene calls are TRBV7-9 and TRBJ1-6; D gene uncertain. The CDR3 is made up of 16 amino acids. V was clipped by 5 bases and J by 4 bases, with 15 bases between them. Germline V CDR1 and CDR2: SEHNR, FQNEAQ (reference sequence).

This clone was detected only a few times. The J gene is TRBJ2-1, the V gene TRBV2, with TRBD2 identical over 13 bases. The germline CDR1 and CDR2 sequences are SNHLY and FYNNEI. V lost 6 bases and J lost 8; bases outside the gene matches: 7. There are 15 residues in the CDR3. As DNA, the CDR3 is TGTGCCAGCAGACCTGGACTAGCGGGGGACGATGAGCAGTTCTTC. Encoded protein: CASRPGLAGDDEQFF.

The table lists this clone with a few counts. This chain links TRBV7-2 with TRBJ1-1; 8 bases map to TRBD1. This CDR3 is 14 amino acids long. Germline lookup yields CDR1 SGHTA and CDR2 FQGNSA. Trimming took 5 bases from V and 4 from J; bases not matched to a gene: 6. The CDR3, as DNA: TGTGCCAGCAGCCCCAGGACAGGGAGCACTGAAGCTTTCTTT. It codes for CASSPRTGSTEAFF.

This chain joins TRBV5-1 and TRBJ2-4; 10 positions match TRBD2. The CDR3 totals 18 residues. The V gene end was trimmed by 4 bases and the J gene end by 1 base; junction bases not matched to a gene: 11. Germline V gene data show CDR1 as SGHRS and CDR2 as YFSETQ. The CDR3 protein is CASSTEPSGGMAKNIQYF. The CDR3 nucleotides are TGCGCCAGCAGCACGGAGCCTAGCGGGGGTATGGCCAAAAACATTCAGTACTTC.

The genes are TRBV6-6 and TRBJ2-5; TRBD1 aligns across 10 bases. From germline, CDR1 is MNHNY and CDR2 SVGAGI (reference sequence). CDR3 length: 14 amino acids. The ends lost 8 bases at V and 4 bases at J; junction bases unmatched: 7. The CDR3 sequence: CASCRTGGVETQYF. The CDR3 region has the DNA TGTGCCAGCTGTCGGACAGGGGGTGTAGAGACCCAGTACTTC.

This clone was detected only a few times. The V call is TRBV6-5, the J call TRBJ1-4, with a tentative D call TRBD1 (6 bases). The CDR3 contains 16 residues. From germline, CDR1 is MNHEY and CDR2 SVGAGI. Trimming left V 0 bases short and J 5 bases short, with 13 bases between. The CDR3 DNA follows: TGTGCCAGCAGTTACTCCCCTCTGGGGGCGAATGAAAAACTGTTTTTT. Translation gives CASSYSPLGANEKLFF.

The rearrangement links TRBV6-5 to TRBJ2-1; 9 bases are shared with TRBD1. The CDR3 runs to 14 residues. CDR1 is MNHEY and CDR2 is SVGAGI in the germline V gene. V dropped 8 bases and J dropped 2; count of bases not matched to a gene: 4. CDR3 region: CASFRDRAYNEQFF. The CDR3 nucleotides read TGTGCCAGCTTCCGGGACAGGGCCTACAATGAGCAGTTCTTC.

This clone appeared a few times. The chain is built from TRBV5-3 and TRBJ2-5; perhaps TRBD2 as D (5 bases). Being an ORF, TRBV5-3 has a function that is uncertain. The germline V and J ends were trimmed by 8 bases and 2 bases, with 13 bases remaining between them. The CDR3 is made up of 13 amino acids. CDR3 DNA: TGTGCCAGCAACCTAGCATTACAAGAGACCCAGTACTTC. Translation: CASNLALQETQYF.

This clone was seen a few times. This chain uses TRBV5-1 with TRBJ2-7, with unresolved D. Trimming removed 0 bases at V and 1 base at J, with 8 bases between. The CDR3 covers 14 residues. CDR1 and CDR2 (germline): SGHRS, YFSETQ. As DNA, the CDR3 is TGCGCCAGCAGCTTGGACTCACTTTCCTACGAGCAGTACTTC. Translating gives CASSLDSLSYEQYF. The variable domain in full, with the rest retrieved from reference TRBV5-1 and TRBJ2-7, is KAGVTQTPRYLIKTRGQQVTLSCSPISGHRSVSWYQQTPGQGLQFLFEYFSETQRNKGNFPGRFSGRQFSNSRSEMNVSTLELGDSALYLCASSLDSLSYEQYFGPGTRLTVT.

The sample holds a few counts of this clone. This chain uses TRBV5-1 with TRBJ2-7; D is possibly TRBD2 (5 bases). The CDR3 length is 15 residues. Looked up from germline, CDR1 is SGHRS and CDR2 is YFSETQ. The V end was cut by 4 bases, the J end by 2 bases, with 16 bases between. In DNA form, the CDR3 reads TGCGCCAGCAGCCCCTATTCGGGGTCAACCTACGAGCAGTACTTC. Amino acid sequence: CASSPYSGSTYEQYF.

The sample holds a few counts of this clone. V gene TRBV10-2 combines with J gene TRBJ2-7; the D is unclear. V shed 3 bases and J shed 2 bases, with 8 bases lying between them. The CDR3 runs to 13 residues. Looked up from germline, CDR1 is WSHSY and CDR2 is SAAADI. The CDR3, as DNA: TGCGCCAGCAGTGATAGACTCACCTACGAGCAGTACTTC. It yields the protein CASSDRLTYEQYF.

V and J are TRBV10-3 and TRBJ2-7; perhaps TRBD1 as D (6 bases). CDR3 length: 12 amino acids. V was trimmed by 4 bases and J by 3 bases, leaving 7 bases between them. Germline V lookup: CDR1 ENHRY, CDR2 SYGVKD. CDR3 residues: CAISGGGYEQYF. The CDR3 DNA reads TGTGCCATCAGTGGAGGGGGCTACGAGCAGTACTTC.